This record concerns one TCR beta chain sequence. Its antigen remains unidentified. This entry is derived from a study of blood T cells in healthy people across ages. Broader study findings: Strong correlation was found linking TCR beta diversity to naive T cell percentage.

The length of the CDR3 is 16 residues. CDR1 LGHNA and CDR2 YNFKEQ come from the germline V gene. V lost 3 bases, J lost 2 bases, and 7 bases stayed unmatched. It was with a sample-barcoded 5' primer and a J-beta primer mix that a second PCR of roughly 7 to 12 cycles was run. TCRdb itself ran the 5' RACE reads through MiXCR, one entry per CDR3 protein. The repertoire holds roughly 1.5 million distinct CDR3 sequences, with roughly two fifths as singletons. Approximately 10 milliliters was the volume of peripheral blood drawn from each donor. This clonotype was obtained from a woman between 18 and 29 years old in good health. The chain recombines TRBV4-2 with TRBJ2-7, with TRBD1 matching 10 bases. The sample taken for sequencing was blood. In DNA form, the CDR3 reads TGTGCCAGCAGCCAGACCGGGACAGGGGACACCTACGAGCAGTACTTC. Protein: CASSQTGTGDTYEQYF.